This T cell receptor beta chain came from a study of blood T cell repertoires in COVID-19. For the study at large: COVID-19 samples from acute and convalescent phases originated in the United States, Italy and Spain. T cells, B-cell-depleted T cells, or PBMCs provided the cDNA or gDNA that served as material.

The CDR3 covers 13 residues. Germline V gives CDR1 SGDLS, CDR2 YYNGEE. J was trimmed by 8 bases and V by 4 bases; bases with no gene match: 5. Original analysis: Amplification with reference gene primers provided the estimates of nucleated cell counts. Profiled with immunoSEQ multiplex PCR; TCRdb holds only in-frame clones, not every one. V, J and clone size derive from that table, while D and trimming were established from the DNA sequence. Here the sample spans roughly 230,000 clones, around 87% being singletons. V is TRBV9 and J is TRBJ1-2, with 10 bases aligning to TRBD1. The TCR sequence derives from an older woman with COVID-19, enrolled during active disease. Sequencing input: peripheral blood. This CDR3 reads CASSLTGGKGYTF. In nucleotides, the CDR3 is TGTGCCAGCAGCTTGACAGGGGGCAAAGGCTACACCTTC.